This TCR beta chain was identified in a study of T cells in Graves' hyperthyroidism and ophthalmopathy. This CDR3 is 13 amino acids long. With 4 bases removed from V and 13 bases from J, the gap between germline ends came to 17 bases. Regions amplified from RNA transcripts were the TCR beta CDR3 regions. An initial round of RT-PCR targeting the TCR CDR3 relied on the HTBI primer set. MiXCR was run by TCRdb on the multiplex PCR reads, yielding one entry per CDR3 protein. The sample includes a few hundred thousand distinct CDR3 sequences, 18% of them seen just once. Ten or more counts support this clonotype.

The sequenced sample consisted of blood. The sequence derives from a man between 18 and 29 years old with Graves' ophthalmopathy. The genes are TRBV12-3 or TRBV12-4 and TRBJ2-1; D perhaps matches TRBD2 (6 bases). The CDR3 nucleotides are TGTGCCAGCAGTTATCGTGGGACTGCGGAACAGTTCTTC. Protein sequence: CASSYRGTAEQFF.